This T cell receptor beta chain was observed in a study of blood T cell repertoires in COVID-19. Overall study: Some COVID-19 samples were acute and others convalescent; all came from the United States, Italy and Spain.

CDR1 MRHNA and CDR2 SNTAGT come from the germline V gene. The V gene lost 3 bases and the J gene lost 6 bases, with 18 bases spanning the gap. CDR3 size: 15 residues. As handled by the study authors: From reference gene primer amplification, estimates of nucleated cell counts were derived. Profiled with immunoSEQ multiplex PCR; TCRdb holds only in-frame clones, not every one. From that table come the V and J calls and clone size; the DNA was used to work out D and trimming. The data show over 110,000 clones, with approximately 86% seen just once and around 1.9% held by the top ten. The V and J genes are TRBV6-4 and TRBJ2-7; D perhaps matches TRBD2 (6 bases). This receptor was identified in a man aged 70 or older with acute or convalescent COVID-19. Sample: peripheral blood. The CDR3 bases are TGTGCCAGCAGTGAGGGGCTAGCGTCGATTGGCGAGCAGTACTTC. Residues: CASSEGLASIGEQYF.